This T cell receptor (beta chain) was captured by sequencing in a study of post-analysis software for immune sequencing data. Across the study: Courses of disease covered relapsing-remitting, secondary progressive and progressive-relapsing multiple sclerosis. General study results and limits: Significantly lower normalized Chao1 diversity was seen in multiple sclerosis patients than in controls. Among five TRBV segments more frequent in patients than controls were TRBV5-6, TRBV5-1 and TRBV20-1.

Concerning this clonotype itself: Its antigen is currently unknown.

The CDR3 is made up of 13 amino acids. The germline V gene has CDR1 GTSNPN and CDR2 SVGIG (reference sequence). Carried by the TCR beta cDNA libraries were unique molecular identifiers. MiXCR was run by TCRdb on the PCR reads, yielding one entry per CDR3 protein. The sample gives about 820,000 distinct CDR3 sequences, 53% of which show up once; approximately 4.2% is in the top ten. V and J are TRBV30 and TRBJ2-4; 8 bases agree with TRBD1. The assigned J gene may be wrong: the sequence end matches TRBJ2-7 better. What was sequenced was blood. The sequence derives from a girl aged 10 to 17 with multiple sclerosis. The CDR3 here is CAWSRDRPYEQYF. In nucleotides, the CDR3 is TGTGCCTGGAGTCGGGACAGGCCCTACGAGCAGTACTTC.